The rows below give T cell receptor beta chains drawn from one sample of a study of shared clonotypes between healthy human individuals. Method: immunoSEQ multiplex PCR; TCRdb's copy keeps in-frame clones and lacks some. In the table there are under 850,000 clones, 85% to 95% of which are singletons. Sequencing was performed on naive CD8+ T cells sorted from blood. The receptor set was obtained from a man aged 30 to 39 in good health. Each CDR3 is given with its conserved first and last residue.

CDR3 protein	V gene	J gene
CASSERGSGRAGELFF	TRBV9	TRBJ2-2
CASSLALEVGYTF	TRBV7-2	TRBJ1-2
CASSLEAGYEQYF	TRBV5-4	TRBJ2-7
CASSQQVWETQYF	TRBV4-3	TRBJ2-5
CASSLIRGLEAFF	TRBV5-1	TRBJ1-1
CASSPPNSNQPQHF	TRBV18	TRBJ1-5
CASSSQGGAGNTEAFF	TRBV11-2	TRBJ1-1
CASSVVTDYEQYF	TRBV6-1	TRBJ2-7
CASSPRQGVNIQYF	TRBV7-9	TRBJ2-4
CASSLEGGRGEQYF	TRBV7-9	TRBJ2-7
CASSRGPGPDEQFF	TRBV4-2	TRBJ2-1
CSVEPPNRADTQYF	TRBV29-1	TRBJ2-3
CATSRDGTPSYNEQFF	TRBV15	TRBJ2-1
CASSPSSPNEQFF	TRBV6-6	TRBJ2-1
CASSYGGGGNQPQHF	TRBV27	TRBJ1-5
CATSRRTGSIYNEQFF	TRBV15	TRBJ2-1
CASSPIGQGKSEQYF	TRBV11-2	TRBJ2-7
CASRARQGSTEAFF	TRBV6-4	TRBJ1-1
CASRAQLGGRETQYF	TRBV2	TRBJ2-5
CASSLEGRGNIQYF	TRBV7-9	TRBJ2-4
CASSETGIAYEQYF	TRBV2	TRBJ2-7
CASSLTSSYNEQFF	TRBV28	TRBJ2-1
CASSLAPGTPSTDTQYF	TRBV5-5	TRBJ2-3
CASSTSSGTGANVLTF	TRBV7-9	TRBJ2-6
CASSESGGGNQPQHF	TRBV25-1	TRBJ1-5
CASSEPMGKLNEKLFF	TRBV25-1	TRBJ1-4
CASSDHRDYEQYF	TRBV2	TRBJ2-7
CAISEGAGGFYEQYF	TRBV10-3	TRBJ2-7
CATSRDRSYEQYF	TRBV15	TRBJ2-7
CASATSGGTDTQYF	TRBV5-1	TRBJ2-3
CASSLIGSEQYF	TRBV7-2	TRBJ2-7
CASNQLGQGIAGELFF	TRBV7-9	TRBJ2-2
CASSQLAGGPKYEQYF	TRBV4-1	TRBJ2-7
CASSESSDLLSYEQYF	TRBV25-1	TRBJ2-7
CASANLGGSYNEQFF	TRBV27	TRBJ2-1
CASSLGSGRGNEQFF	TRBV13	TRBJ2-1
CASKSKLGLSSYEQYF	TRBV27	TRBJ2-7
CASSRTGPGELFF	TRBV6-6	TRBJ2-2
CASSEREVSYEQYF	TRBV9	TRBJ2-7
CASSSEGFYNEQFF	TRBV6-5	TRBJ2-1
CASSLATSGRALDTDTQYF	TRBV5-4	TRBJ2-3
CASSRGLSAEQYF	TRBV13	TRBJ2-7
CASSLREWGYEQYF	TRBV28	TRBJ2-7
CASSLVRTSGRGPGELFF	TRBV7-8	TRBJ2-2
CASSESGSFLKYTQYF	TRBV25-1	TRBJ2-3
CASSPLGDRTAYSNQPQHF	TRBV19	TRBJ1-5
CASSSGQYNEQFF	TRBV13	TRBJ2-1
CSASTGVEQYF	TRBV20-1	TRBJ2-7
CASSVGTGELFF	TRBV9	TRBJ2-2
CASSARGYEQYF	TRBV19	TRBJ2-7
CASSLYPSAAEQFF	TRBV7-8	TRBJ2-1
CAISVTGPRPDEQFF	TRBV10-3	TRBJ2-1
CASSPTIAGAGELFF	TRBV11-3	TRBJ2-2
CASSLLATLGTDEQYF	TRBV27	TRBJ2-7
CASSEDSIETGEQYF	TRBV6-1	TRBJ2-7
CASSLVRDRVSSNQPQHF	TRBV7-2	TRBJ1-5
CATSFGTGSSYEQYF	TRBV15	TRBJ2-7
CASSTGRGELFF	TRBV7-9	TRBJ2-2